Here is one T cell receptor (beta chain) with its context. Its matching antigen is unknown. Profiling relied on immunoSEQ multiplex PCR, and the TCRdb table lists in-frame clones only, not all of them. The sample lists some 150,000 clones; over 80% were seen once. With V trimmed by 6 bases and J by 7 bases, 7 bases remained unmatched. CDR1 and CDR2 (germline): MNHEY, SMNVEV (reference sequence). The CDR3 length is 14 residues. The sample comes from a study of T cell responses to AZD1222 COVID-19 vaccine. Overall study findings and caveats: CD4 TCRs linked to vaccination spanned spike, dominating at 160-218 and 743-854. Most donors were white British and more were female, and clonal diversity was possibly underestimated. It was only a handful of AZD1222 recipients who were seropositive at baseline.

This chain uses TRBV27 with TRBJ2-1, with 9 bases lining up with TRBD1. The sequence derives from an adult in good health. The sample was peripheral blood, taken on day 0 of MenACWY control vaccination. CDR3 nucleotides: TGTGCCAGCAGCTCCGGGACAGGGTGGAATGAGCAGTTCTTC. This codes for CASSSGTGWNEQFF.